The rows below give T cell receptor beta chains drawn from one sample of a study of pediatric ulcerative colitis. The method was immunoSEQ multiplex PCR; TCRdb's version includes in-frame clones alone and lacks a portion of them. The sample records 40,000 to 60,000 clones, 78% being singletons. The sequencing sample was made of gut tissue. All receptors come from a girl aged 10 to 17 with moderate ulcerative colitis. Each CDR3 is given without its conserved first and last residue. A row's size may be missing; if present it is once, few, many or a size class.

j_call clone_size v_call cdr3_aa
TRBJ2-1 - TRBV5-1 ASSSGTSGSYNEQF
TRBJ2-1 - TRBV29-1 STRSDGEQF
TRBJ2-1 - TRBV19 ASRDRGTDNEQF
TRBJ1-6 - TRBV7-8 ASSLAQGRYSPLH
TRBJ1-2 - TRBV19 ASRPGANYGYT
TRBJ2-7 once TRBV19 ASSIRRGTYEQY
TRBJ2-7 - TRBV5-1 ASSLEAHLHTPGEQY
TRBJ1-1 - TRBV7-9 ASSPVAPVLNTEAF
TRBJ1-3 few TRBV18 ASSPVPPSGNTIY
TRBJ2-7 few TRBV21-1 ASSRSGTGPNYEQY
TRBJ1-2 medium-sized TRBV28 ASSLFMGWGNYGYT
TRBJ1-1 - TRBV6-5 ASSYSEGGKAF
TRBJ1-6 - TRBV30 AWSEGNSPLH
TRBJ2-7 - TRBV5-6 ASSLVDPLEQY
TRBJ2-3 - TRBV5-1 ASSLQGDTDTQY
TRBJ1-2 few TRBV19 ASSPTPNRGGYGYT
TRBJ2-2 - TRBV15 ATSWGAGELF
TRBJ1-6 - TRBV6-5 ASSENSPLH
TRBJ2-2 - TRBV30 AWRGFFTGELF
TRBJ1-2 - TRBV6-1 ASYLTAGYT
TRBJ1-6 - TRBV30 AWSSPGPSNNSPLH
TRBJ2-3 - TRBV15 ATSRNRKSGITDTQY
TRBJ2-1 - TRBV5-4 ASSLDQGNYNEQF
TRBJ1-4 once TRBV7-9 ASSFGGLRYGAEKLF
TRBJ2-1 - TRBV27 ASSLSPWGAPGNEQF
TRBJ2-1 - TRBV10-3 ASRPPDLGNEQF
TRBJ2-5 - TRBV7-7 ASSLVGLETQY
TRBJ2-7 - TRBV15 ATQKGDDEQY
TRBJ2-7 - TRBV5-1 ASTWTSGAYEQY
TRBJ2-7 - TRBV30 AWAGMSEQY
TRBJ2-7 - TRBV5-4 ASSLWSTPYEQY
TRBJ1-2 - TRBV9 ASSLEGRGPLNHYGYT
TRBJ2-5 - TRBV6-1 ASREETQY
TRBJ1-5 - TRBV28 ASSWVQGSYQPQH
TRBJ2-3 - TRBV2 AIRTESTDTQY
TRBJ1-6 few TRBV4-3 ASSQEGQTRGGSPLH
TRBJ1-2 few TRBV27 ASSLSRRTWGMGGYT
TRBJ2-7 - TRBV29-1 SVPKGGGEREQY
TRBJ2-5 - TRBV27 ASSPDRAVVETQY
TRBJ1-2 - TRBV18 ASSRDGPSNYGYT
TRBJ1-6 - TRBV7-2 ASSLELGGGSPLH
TRBJ1-1 - TRBV15 ATSRDWGQGIVTEAF
TRBJ2-1 - TRBV11-2 ASSARGGADLGEQF
TRBJ2-3 - TRBV6-1 ASSDLLAGVGALTDTQY
TRBJ2-7 - TRBV4-1 ASSQVAGQGAYEQY
TRBJ2-2 few TRBV7-6 ASSLAGTVNTGELF
TRBJ2-5 - TRBV6-6 ASSYGDGTGQETQY
TRBJ2-1 - TRBV30 AWRGDRGSYNEQF
TRBJ2-4 - TRBV19 ASSLRDNRIQY
TRBJ2-1 - TRBV6-6 ASSYVLNALNEQF
TRBJ2-6 - TRBV30 AWSVRRAGANVLT
TRBJ2-3 - TRBV7-6 ASSPLDDTQY
TRBJ2-3 - TRBV4-2 ASSQEVGGGLTDTQY
TRBJ2-1 - TRBV11-2 ASSLAETSGSYNEQF
TRBJ2-2 - TRBV2 ASSEAKIESEELF
TRBJ2-1 - TRBV6-4 ASSAEPAGGLNEQF
TRBJ2-7 - TRBV28 ASSLSPSSYEQY